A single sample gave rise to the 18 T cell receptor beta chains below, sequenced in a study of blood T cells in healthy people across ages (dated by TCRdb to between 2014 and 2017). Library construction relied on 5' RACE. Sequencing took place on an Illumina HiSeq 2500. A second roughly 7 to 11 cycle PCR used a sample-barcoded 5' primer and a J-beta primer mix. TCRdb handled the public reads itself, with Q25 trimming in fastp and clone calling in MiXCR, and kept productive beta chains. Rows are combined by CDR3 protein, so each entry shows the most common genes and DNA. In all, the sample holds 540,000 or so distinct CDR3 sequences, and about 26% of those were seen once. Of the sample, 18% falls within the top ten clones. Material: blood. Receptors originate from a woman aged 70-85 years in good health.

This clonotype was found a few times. The CDR3: CSATRGGRYNEQFF. The CDR3 coding sequence is TGCAGTGCTACCCGGGGGGGCCGTTACAATGAGCAGTTCTTC. The chain joins TRBV20-1 to TRBJ2-1; TRBD2 agrees at 8 bases. Trimming cost V 4 bases and J 4 bases; bases outside gene matches: 6. This CDR3 is 14 amino acids long. CDR1 is DFQATT and CDR2 is SNEGSKA in the germline V gene (reference sequence).

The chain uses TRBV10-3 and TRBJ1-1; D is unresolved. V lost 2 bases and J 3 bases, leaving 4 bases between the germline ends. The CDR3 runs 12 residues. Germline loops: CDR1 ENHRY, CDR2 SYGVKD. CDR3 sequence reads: CAISEGYTEAFF. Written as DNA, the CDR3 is TGTGCCATCAGTGAGGGATACACTGAAGCTTTCTTT.

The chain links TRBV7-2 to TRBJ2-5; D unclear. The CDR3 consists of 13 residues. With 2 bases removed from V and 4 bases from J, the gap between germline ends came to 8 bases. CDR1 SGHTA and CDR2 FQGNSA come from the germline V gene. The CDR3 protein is CASSLTPLETQYF. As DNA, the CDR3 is TGTGCCAGCAGCTTAACCCCCTTAGAGACCCAGTACTTC. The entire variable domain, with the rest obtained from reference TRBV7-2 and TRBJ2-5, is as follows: GAGVSQSPSNKVTEKGKDVELRCDPISGHTALYWYRQSLGQGLEFLIYFQGNSAPDKSGLPSDRFSAERTGGSVSTLTIQRTQQEDSAVYLCASSLTPLETQYFGPGTRLLVL.

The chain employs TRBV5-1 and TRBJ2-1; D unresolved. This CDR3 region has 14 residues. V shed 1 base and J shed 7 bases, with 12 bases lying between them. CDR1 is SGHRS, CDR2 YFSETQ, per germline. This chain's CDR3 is CASSLTRPGNEQFF. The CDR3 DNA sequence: TGCGCCAGCAGCTTGACCAGGCCCGGGAATGAGCAGTTCTTC. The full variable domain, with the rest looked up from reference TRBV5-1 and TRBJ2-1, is KAGVTQTPRYLIKTRGQQVTLSCSPISGHRSVSWYQQTPGQGLQFLFEYFSETQRNKGNFPGRFSGRQFSNSRSEMNVSTLELGDSALYLCASSLTRPGNEQFFGPGTRLTVL.

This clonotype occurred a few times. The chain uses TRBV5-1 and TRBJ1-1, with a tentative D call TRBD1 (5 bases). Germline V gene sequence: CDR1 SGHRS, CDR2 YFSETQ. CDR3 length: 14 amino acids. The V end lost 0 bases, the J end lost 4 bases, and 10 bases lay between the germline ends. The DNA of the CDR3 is TGCGCCAGCAGCTTGGAAGGGGTGCCCACTGAAGCTTTCTTT. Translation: CASSLEGVPTEAFF.

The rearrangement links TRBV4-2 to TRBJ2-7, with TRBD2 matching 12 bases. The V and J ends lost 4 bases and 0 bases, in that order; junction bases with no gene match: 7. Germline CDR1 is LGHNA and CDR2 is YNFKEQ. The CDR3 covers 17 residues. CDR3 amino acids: CASSPRTSGTSSYEQYF. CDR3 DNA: TGTGCCAGCAGCCCCAGGACTAGCGGGACAAGCTCCTACGAGCAGTACTTC.

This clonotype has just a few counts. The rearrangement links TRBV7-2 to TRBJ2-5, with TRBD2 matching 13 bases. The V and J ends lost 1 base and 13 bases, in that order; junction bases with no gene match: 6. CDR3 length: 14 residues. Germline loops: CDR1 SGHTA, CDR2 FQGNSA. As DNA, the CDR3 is TGTGCCAGCAGCTTAGGGGGACTAGCGGGGTCTCTGTACTTC. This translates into CASSLGGLAGSLYF.

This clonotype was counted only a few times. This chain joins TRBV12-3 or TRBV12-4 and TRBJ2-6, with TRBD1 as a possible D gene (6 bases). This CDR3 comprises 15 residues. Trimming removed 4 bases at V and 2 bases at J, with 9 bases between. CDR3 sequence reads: CASSSRGAGANVLTF. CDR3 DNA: TGTGCCAGCAGTTCCAGGGGTGCTGGGGCCAACGTCCTGACTTTC.

CDR3 sequence reads: CASSLAAQGEGNTIYF. The CDR3 region has the DNA TGTGCCAGCAGCTTAGCGGCACAGGGCGAGGGAAACACCATATATTTT. The chain recombines TRBV7-6 with TRBJ1-3; tentatively, D is TRBD1 (6 bases). Germline assignment: CDR1 SGHVS and CDR2 FNYEAQ. V gave up 0 bases and J gave up 4 bases, with 13 bases separating them. There are 16 residues in the CDR3. The variable domain in full, with the rest retrieved from reference TRBV7-6 and TRBJ1-3, is GAGVSQSPRYKVTKRGQDVALRCDPISGHVSLYWYRQALGQGPEFLTYFNYEAQQDKSGLPNDRFSAERPEGSISTLTIQRTEQRDSAMYRCASSLAAQGEGNTIYFGEGSWLTVV.

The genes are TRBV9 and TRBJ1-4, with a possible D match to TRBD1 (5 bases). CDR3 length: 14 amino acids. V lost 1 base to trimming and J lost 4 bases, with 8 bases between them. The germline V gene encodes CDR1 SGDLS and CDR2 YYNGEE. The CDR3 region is CASSVRDLNEKLFF. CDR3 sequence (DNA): TGTGCCAGCAGCGTAAGGGACCTTAATGAAAAACTGTTTTTT.

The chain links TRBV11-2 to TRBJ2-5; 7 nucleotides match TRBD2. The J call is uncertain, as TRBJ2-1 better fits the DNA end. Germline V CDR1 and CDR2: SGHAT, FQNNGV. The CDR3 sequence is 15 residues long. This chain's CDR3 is CASSLVGRENNEQFF. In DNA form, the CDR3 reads TGTGCCAGCAGCTTAGTGGGGCGGGAGAACAATGAGCAGTTCTTC.

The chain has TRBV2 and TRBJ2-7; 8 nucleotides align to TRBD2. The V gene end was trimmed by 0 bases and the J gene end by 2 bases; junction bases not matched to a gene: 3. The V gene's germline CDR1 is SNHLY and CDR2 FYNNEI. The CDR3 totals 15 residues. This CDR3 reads CASSEAAGGAYEQYF. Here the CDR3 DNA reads TGTGCCAGCAGTGAAGCGGCGGGGGGCGCCTACGAGCAGTACTTC.

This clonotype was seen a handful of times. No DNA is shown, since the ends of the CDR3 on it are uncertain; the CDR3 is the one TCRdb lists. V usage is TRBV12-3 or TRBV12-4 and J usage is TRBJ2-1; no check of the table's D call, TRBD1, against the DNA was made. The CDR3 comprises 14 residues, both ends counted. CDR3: CASSFWVGAGAPVF.

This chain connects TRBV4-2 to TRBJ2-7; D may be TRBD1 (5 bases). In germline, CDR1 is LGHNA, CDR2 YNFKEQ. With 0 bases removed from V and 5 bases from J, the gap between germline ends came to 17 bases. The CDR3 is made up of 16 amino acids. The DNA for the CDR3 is TGTGCCAGCAGCCAAGATCGATTGGGGCGCCTTGACGAGCAGTACTTC. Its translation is CASSQDRLGRLDEQYF.

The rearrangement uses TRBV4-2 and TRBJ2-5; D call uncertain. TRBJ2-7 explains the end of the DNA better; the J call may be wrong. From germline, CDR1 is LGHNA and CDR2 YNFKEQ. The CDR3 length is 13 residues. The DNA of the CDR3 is TGTGCCAGCAGCCAAGTTCCAAGGAACGAGCAGTACTTC. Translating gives CASSQVPRNEQYF.

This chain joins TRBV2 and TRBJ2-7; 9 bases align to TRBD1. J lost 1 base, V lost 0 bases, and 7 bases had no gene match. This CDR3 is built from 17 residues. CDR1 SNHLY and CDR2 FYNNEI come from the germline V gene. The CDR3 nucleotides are TGTGCCAGCAGTGAAGCGATAGGACAGGGGCGGTCCTACGAGCAGTACTTC. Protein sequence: CASSEAIGQGRSYEQYF.

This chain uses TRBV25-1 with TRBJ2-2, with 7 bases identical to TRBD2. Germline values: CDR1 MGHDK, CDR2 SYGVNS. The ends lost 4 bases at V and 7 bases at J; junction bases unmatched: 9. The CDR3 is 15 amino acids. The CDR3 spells CASSARRGSIGELFF. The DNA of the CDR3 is TGTGCCAGCAGTGCACGGCGGGGGTCGATCGGGGAGCTGTTTTTT.

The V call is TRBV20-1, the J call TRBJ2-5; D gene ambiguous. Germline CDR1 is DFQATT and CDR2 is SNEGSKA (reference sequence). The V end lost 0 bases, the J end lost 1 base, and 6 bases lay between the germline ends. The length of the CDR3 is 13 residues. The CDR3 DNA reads TGCAGTGCTAGAGATCTACTCCAAGAGACCCAGTACTTC. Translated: CSARDLLQETQYF.